The present entry profiles one TCR beta chain with its context. The antigen is unknown. Before any sequencing was done, the ViraFEST assay used viral peptide pools to expand antigen-specific CD4+ T cells. Following 10 days of culture, CD4+ T cells were isolated. Of the BNT162b2 and mRNA-1273 vaccines, participants received two doses of one or the other. Every well got two million PBMC, which were grown with about 9.2 IU/ml IL-2 and 8.5 to 10 ug/ml peptides. Clones were sequenced by immunoSEQ multiplex PCR, and TCRdb holds only the in-frame ones, with some missing. The sample yields tens of thousands of clones, 70% to 75% seen once. The sample belongs to a study of vaccination effects on CD4 cells after COVID-19. Study-wide results and caveats: Small numbers of convalescent patients limited the study. It also lacked early post-infection timepoints. Infection- and vaccine-induced clones contracted markedly late after vaccination. The vaccine-induced clones of healthy vaccinees included only 1 of 255 that cross-reacted with common cold coronaviruses.

This receptor was taken from a human donor who received a COVID-19 vaccine. This sample comprised CD4+ T cells from PBMCs cultured with HCoV-229E spike peptides, obtained after COVID-19 vaccination.

CDR3 bases: TGTGCCACCAATGACCTTAACTATGGCTACACCTTC. Protein sequence: CATNDLNYGYTF. The chain employs TRBV24-1 and TRBJ1-2, with D uncertain. The CDR3 has 12 residues. Looked up from germline, CDR1 is KGHDR and CDR2 is SFDVKD. V was pared by 8 bases and J by 1 base, with 7 bases between.